The 18 T cell receptor beta chains below come from one sample, sequenced in a study of response to subunit inactivated influenza vaccine. TCRdb processed the RT-PCR reads anew with MiXCR; each CDR3 protein has one entry. The data show more than 550,000 distinct CDR3 sequences, with 12% seen just once and more than 8.5% held by the top ten. The source material was PBMCs from blood, sampled on the day of vaccination. The receptor set was obtained from a man aged 50-60 years who received an inactivated influenza vaccine.

This clonotype was counted at least ten times. The chain has TRBV5-1 and TRBJ2-5, with TRBD1 identical over 7 bases. Per germline, CDR1 SGHRS and CDR2 YFSETQ. This CDR3 has 14 residues. The V segment lost 6 bases and the J segment 4 bases; nucleotides outside the gene matches: 9. DNA of the CDR3: TGCGCCAGCACCAAGACAGGGAATCCAGAGACCCAGTACTTC. This encodes CASTKTGNPETQYF.

This clonotype was seen only once. The junction departs from germline at one end; a sequencing error may be responsible. The rearrangement links TRBV7-6 to TRBJ2-7; perhaps TRBD2 as D (5 bases). CDR3 length: 14 amino acids. Germline V gene sequence: CDR1 SGHVS, CDR2 FNYEAQ. The CDR3 DNA sequence: TGTGCCAGCAGCTTACGCGGGCCCTCCAACGAGCAGTACTTC. Encoded protein: CASSLRGPSNEQYF.

V and J are TRBV3-1 and TRBJ2-3; TRBD2 matches 8 bases. The CDR3 consists of 15 residues. The trim removed 4 bases at V and 10 bases at J, leaving 13 bases unmatched. Germline CDR1 is LGHDT and CDR2 is YNNKEL (reference sequence). The CDR3 DNA reads as TGTGCCAGCAGCCTTGTAGCGGGATCCTTTGCTTCGCAGTATTTT. Amino acids: CASSLVAGSFASQYF.

This sequence joins TRBV15 and TRBJ2-3, with TRBD2 matching 7 bases. The CDR3 extends over 15 amino acids. Germline V gene data show CDR1 as LNHNV and CDR2 as YYDKDF (reference sequence). V dropped 5 bases and J dropped 3; count of bases not matched to a gene: 8. For the CDR3, the DNA is TGTGCCACCAGCCGACTGCGGGAGAAGACAGATACGCAGTATTTT. Encoded protein: CATSRLREKTDTQYF.

The chain uses TRBV19 and TRBJ1-5; D is undetermined. Germline-derived CDR1 and CDR2 are LNHDA and SQIVND (reference sequence). The CDR3 extends over 17 amino acids. The germline V and J ends were trimmed by 5 bases and 0 bases, with 17 bases remaining between them. The CDR3 DNA reads TGTGCCAGTAGTTCTGGAGTGGTTAGATATAGCAATCAGCCCCAGCATTTT. Protein sequence: CASSSGVVRYSNQPQHF. Filled out from reference TRBV19 and TRBJ1-5, the complete variable domain reads DGGITQSPKYLFRKEGQNVTLSCEQNLNHDAMYWYRQDPGQGLRLIYYSQIVNDFQKGDIAEGYSVSREKKESFPLTVTSAQKNPTAFYLCASSSGVVRYSNQPQHFGDGTRLSIL.

This clonotype was counted between two and nine times. The chain's CDR3 is CASSYGTGRETQYF. CDR3 sequence (DNA): TGTGCCAGCAGTTACGGGACAGGGCGAGAGACCCAGTACTTC. The chain combines TRBV6-5 with TRBJ2-5; the match to TRBD1 covers 9 bases. Germline V gene lookup returns CDR1 MNHEY and CDR2 SVGAGI. The V segment lost 2 bases and the J segment 4 bases; nucleotides outside the gene matches: 2. The CDR3 covers 14 residues.

V is TRBV14 and J is TRBJ2-7; the match to TRBD2 covers 8 bases. V was clipped by 2 bases and J by 3 bases; unmatched bases: 6. Per the germline V gene, CDR1 is SGHDN and CDR2 is FVKESK. The CDR3 spans 15 residues. CDR3 loop: CASSQFQRGGYEQYF. The CDR3 region has the DNA TGTGCCAGCAGCCAATTTCAACGGGGGGGCTACGAGCAGTACTTC.

This clonotype was detected a few times. V usage is TRBV20-1 and J usage is TRBJ2-6; no reliable D call. CDR1 DFQATT and CDR2 SNEGSKA come from the germline V gene (reference sequence). V shed 3 bases and J shed 0 bases, with 12 bases lying between them. The CDR3 covers 16 residues. CDR3 bases: TGCAGTGCTAGTACGGATTCTCGCTCTGGGGCCAACGTCCTGACTTTC. Protein: CSASTDSRSGANVLTF.

The chain carries TRBV29-1 and TRBJ2-3; 11 bases match TRBD2. The CDR3 has 13 residues. The germline V gene encodes CDR1 SQVTM and CDR2 ANQGSEA. Unmatched junction bases numbered 3, after V lost 7 bases and J lost 3 bases. CDR3 DNA: TGCAGCGGTCGACTAGCGGGAACAGATACGCAGTATTTT. Translated, it gives CSGRLAGTDTQYF.

This clonotype was seen only a few times. This rearrangement joins TRBV5-5 to TRBJ1-1; 10 nucleotides align to TRBD1. The germline V gene has CDR1 SGHKS and CDR2 YYEKEE (reference sequence). V shed 0 bases and J 4 bases; nucleotides not matched to a gene: 6. The CDR3 sequence is 16 residues long. The CDR3: CASSLATRTGGTEAFF. The CDR3, as DNA: TGTGCCAGCAGCTTGGCCACAAGGACAGGGGGCACTGAAGCTTTCTTT.

The J gene is TRBJ2-7, the V gene TRBV20-1, with a possible D match to TRBD2 (5 bases). Germline lookup yields CDR1 DFQATT and CDR2 SNEGSKA (reference sequence). The V end lost 2 bases, the J end lost 6 bases, and 14 bases lay between the germline ends. The CDR3 is 13 amino acids. The CDR3 protein is CSARPVTSFEQYF. CDR3 nucleotide sequence: TGCAGTGCTAGACCCGTAACTAGTTTCGAGCAGTACTTC.

The rearrangement links TRBV5-1 to TRBJ1-2; the D is unclear. The CDR3 covers 14 residues. Deletions cut 1 base from V and 2 bases from J, with 9 bases between. Germline-derived CDR1 and CDR2 are SGHRS and YFSETQ. CDR3 coding DNA: TGCGCCAGCAGCTTGCTCGGTCAGAACTATGGCTACACCTTC. Translating gives CASSLLGQNYGYTF.

The rearrangement uses TRBV18 and TRBJ2-2; 8 nucleotides align to TRBD1. V lost 8 bases and J lost 3; bases outside the gene matches: 8. Germline loops: CDR1 KGHSH, CDR2 LQKENI. The CDR3 spans 15 residues. CDR3 in DNA: TGTGCCAGCACAGACAGGGGTCTGGACACCGGGGAGCTGTTTTTT. Encoded protein: CASTDRGLDTGELFF.

This clonotype has at least ten counts. The chain recombines TRBV6-2 or TRBV6-3 with TRBJ2-7; no clear D. This CDR3 comprises 14 residues. From germline, CDR1 is MNHEY and CDR2 SVGEGT. The V and J ends lost 4 bases and 0 bases respectively, with 10 bases between them. The DNA for the CDR3 is TGTGCCAGCAGTTTGACACTGAGCTCCTACGAGCAGTACTTC. The encoded protein is CASSLTLSSYEQYF.

This clonotype was seen many times. V usage is TRBV5-1 and J usage is TRBJ2-1, with D possibly TRBD2 on 5 matching bases. V was cut by 3 bases and J by 5 bases, with 15 bases left in between. Germline V gives CDR1 SGHRS, CDR2 YFSETQ. The CDR3 runs 15 residues. The CDR3 spells CASSSDGLSDNEQFF. The CDR3 coding sequence is TGCGCCAGCAGCTCGGACGGACTTTCGGACAATGAGCAGTTCTTC.

This clonotype was seen repeatedly, ten times or more. This chain connects TRBV27 to TRBJ2-3; TRBD1 or TRBD2 may be the D gene (5 bases each). In germline, CDR1 is MNHEY, CDR2 SMNVEV (reference sequence). With 6 bases removed from V and 1 base from J, the gap between germline ends came to 14 bases. The CDR3 is 15 residues long. CDR3 loop: CASRTGPRGTDTQYF. DNA of the CDR3: TGTGCCAGCAGAACGGGACCCCGGGGCACAGATACGCAGTATTTT.

The chain recombines TRBV10-3 with TRBJ2-1, with TRBD2 matching 11 bases. CDR1 ENHRY and CDR2 SYGVKD come from the germline V gene. This CDR3 contains 15 residues. The V gene end was trimmed by 6 bases and the J gene end by 3 bases; junction bases not matched to a gene: 4. This CDR3 is CAIRGTSGGYNEQFF. CDR3 nucleotide sequence: TGTGCCATCAGGGGGACTAGCGGTGGCTACAATGAGCAGTTCTTC.

This clonotype was seen only a few times. The rearrangement links TRBV11-1 to TRBJ2-1, with D hard to call. CDR1 and CDR2 from the germline V gene are SGHAT and FQDESV (reference sequence). The length of the CDR3 is 18 residues. V was cut by 5 bases and J by 7 bases, with 27 bases left in between. The CDR3 region is CASSPTTSFSLAWNEQFF. The DNA of the CDR3 is TGTGCCAGCAGCCCTACGACAAGTTTCAGTTTGGCGTGGAATGAGCAGTTCTTC.